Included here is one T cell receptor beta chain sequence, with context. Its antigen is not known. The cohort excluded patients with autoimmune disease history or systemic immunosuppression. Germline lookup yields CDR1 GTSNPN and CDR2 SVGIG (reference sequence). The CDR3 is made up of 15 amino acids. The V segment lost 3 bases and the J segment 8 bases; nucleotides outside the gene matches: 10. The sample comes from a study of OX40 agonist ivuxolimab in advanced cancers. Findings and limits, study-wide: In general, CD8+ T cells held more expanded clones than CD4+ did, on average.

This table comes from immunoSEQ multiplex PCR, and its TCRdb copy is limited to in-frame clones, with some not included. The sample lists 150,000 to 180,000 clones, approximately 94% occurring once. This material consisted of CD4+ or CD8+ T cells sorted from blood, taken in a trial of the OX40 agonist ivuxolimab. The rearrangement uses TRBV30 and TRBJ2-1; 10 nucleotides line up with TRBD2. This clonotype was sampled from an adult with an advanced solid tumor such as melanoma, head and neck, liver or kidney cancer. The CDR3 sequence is CAWSRTSGGFDEQFF. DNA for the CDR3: TGTGCCTGGAGCAGGACTAGCGGTGGTTTCGATGAGCAGTTCTTC.